The 9 T cell receptor beta chains reported below all come from one sample, sequenced in a study of T cell responses to AZD1222 COVID-19 vaccine. Profiled with immunoSEQ multiplex PCR; TCRdb holds only in-frame clones, not every one. The table records about 140,000 clones, roughly 90% of them present only once. Specimen: peripheral blood, collected 28 days after the second AZD1222 dose. Receptors were obtained from an adult who received the AZD1222 COVID-19 vaccine.

This chain uses TRBV19 with TRBJ2-7, with TRBD1 as a possible D gene (6 bases). Germline loops: CDR1 LNHDA, CDR2 SQIVND (reference sequence). Trimming took off 5 bases at V and 2 bases at J, with 13 bases between the two ends. The CDR3 loop spans 14 amino acids. The CDR3 coding sequence is TGTGCCAGTAGTGATCCAGGGGAAACCTACGAGCAGTACTTC. Its translation is CASSDPGETYEQYF.

CDR3 DNA: TGTGCCAGCTCGGGTGGGCAGGGGGCTCTGAACACTGAAGCTTTCTTT. It translates to CASSGGQGALNTEAFF. This sequence joins TRBV9 and TRBJ1-1, with 8 bases that match TRBD1. Looked up from germline, CDR1 is SGDLS and CDR2 is YYNGEE. CDR3 length: 16 residues. The ends lost 7 bases at V and 0 bases at J; junction bases unmatched: 11.

V is TRBV20-1 and J is TRBJ2-1; D is uncertain. In germline, CDR1 is DFQATT, CDR2 SNEGSKA (reference sequence). V lost 4 bases and J lost 5, with 3 bases in between. CDR3 size: 10 residues. Written as DNA, the CDR3 is TGCAGTGCTATGGACAATGAGCAGTTCTTC. As protein: CSAMDNEQFF.

V and J are TRBV6-5 and TRBJ1-2; unclear D gene. The V and J ends lost 5 bases and 3 bases respectively, with 10 bases between them. This CDR3 contains 13 residues. Per the germline V gene, CDR1 is MNHEY and CDR2 is SVGAGI. The CDR3: CASSTHEDYGYTF. CDR3 DNA: TGTGCCAGCAGTACCCACGAGGACTATGGCTACACCTTC.

This clone was observed a single time. The chain is built from TRBV5-1 and TRBJ2-2, with TRBD2 matching 11 bases. The CDR3 loop spans 16 amino acids. V was pared by 4 bases and J by 4 bases, with 6 bases of the junction left unmatched. Germline-derived CDR1 and CDR2 are SGHRS and YFSETQ. DNA for the CDR3: TGCGCCAGCAGCAATAGCGGGAGGGCTGGCACCGGGGAGCTGTTTTTT. It yields the protein CASSNSGRAGTGELFF.

This clone showed up just once. J is TRBJ2-1 and V is TRBV5-1; 10 nucleotides align to TRBD2. Germline V gene lookup returns CDR1 SGHRS and CDR2 YFSETQ. Germline trimming cut 4 bases from V and 4 bases from J; bases unmatched to any gene: 5. The CDR3 sequence is 15 residues long. The CDR3 here is CASSKTSGVYNEQFF. CDR3 nucleotide sequence: TGCGCCAGCAGCAAAACTAGCGGGGTTTACAATGAGCAGTTCTTC.

The chain links TRBV9 to TRBJ2-2, with 7 positions matching TRBD2. With V trimmed by 1 base and J by 5 bases, 5 bases remained unmatched. CDR1 is SGDLS and CDR2 is YYNGEE in the germline V gene. The CDR3 runs to 15 residues. The CDR3 reads CASSVLAEGTGELFF. The CDR3 DNA is TGTGCCAGCAGCGTACTAGCGGAAGGGACCGGGGAGCTGTTTTTT.

The rearrangement joins TRBV19 to TRBJ2-7; D is unresolved. Trimming left V 4 bases short and J 2 bases short, with 9 bases between. Germline V lookup: CDR1 LNHDA, CDR2 SQIVND (reference sequence). The CDR3 is 13 amino acids. The CDR3 nucleotides read TGTGCCAGTAGTAATGGCGGCCCCTACGAGCAGTACTTC. Amino acid sequence: CASSNGGPYEQYF.

The J gene is TRBJ2-7, the V gene TRBV7-9, with D possibly being TRBD1 (6 bases). The CDR3 loop spans 15 amino acids. Germline assignment: CDR1 SEHNR and CDR2 FQNEAQ (reference sequence). Trimming left V 5 bases short and J 4 bases short, with 18 bases between. In DNA, the CDR3 is TGTGCCAGCAGCCCCCCTAACAGGGCAGATTACGAGCAGTACTTC. Translation gives CASSPPNRADYEQYF.